This record covers a single T cell receptor beta chain. The data stem from a study of blood T cell repertoires in COVID-19. Assay: immunoSEQ multiplex PCR; the TCRdb copy retains only in-frame clones and omits some. The table records roughly 290,000 clones, more than 85% of them present only once. The V gene's germline CDR1 is SGHRS and CDR2 YFSETQ. V was cut by 5 bases and J by 1 base, with 9 bases left in between. CDR3 length equals 13 residues. The chain links TRBV5-1 to TRBJ1-1; the D is unclear. The material sequenced was peripheral blood. This receptor was obtained from a young man with acute or convalescent COVID-19. CDR3 sequence: CASRKEPNTEAFF. CDR3 in DNA: TGCGCCAGCAGGAAGGAGCCGAACACTGAAGCTTTCTTT.